The 29 T cell receptor beta chains below come from one sample, sequenced in a study of T-cell memory formation after mild COVID-19. TCRdb reprocessed the 5' RACE reads via MiXCR and lists one record per CDR3 protein. Of roughly 300,000 distinct CDR3 sequences listed, roughly 8.2% are singletons. Sequenced: PBMCs or a T cell subset sorted from them (not recorded which). The receptor set was obtained from a man between 18 and 29 years old who had mild COVID-19 (a few samples of this study predate the infection). Cell type and time point are not known.

In this sample, this clonotype turned up many times. The chain is built from TRBV4-3 and TRBJ2-3, with a tentative D call TRBD2 (6 bases). Germline V CDR1 and CDR2: LGHNA, YSLEER. This CDR3 is 17 amino acids long. V gave up 0 bases and J gave up 6 bases, with 19 bases separating them. CDR3 coding DNA: TGCGCCAGCAGCCAAGATGTGTTTGGAGGGGTGACGGATACGCAGTATTTT. Translating gives CASSQDVFGGVTDTQYF.

This clonotype occurred many times. The chain uses TRBV5-1 and TRBJ1-1, with a possible D match to TRBD1 (5 bases). With 0 bases removed from V and 1 base from J, the gap between germline ends came to 10 bases. The CDR3 has 15 amino acids. CDR1 is SGHRS and CDR2 is YFSETQ in the germline V gene. The chain's CDR3 is CASSLGGAPNTEAFF. DNA for the CDR3: TGCGCCAGCAGCTTGGGAGGGGCACCGAACACTGAAGCTTTCTTT.

This clonotype was picked up a small number of times. CDR3 sequence reads: CASSQLTGLGEETQYF. CDR3 DNA sequence: TGTGCCAGCAGCCAGCTAACGGGACTCGGCGAAGAGACCCAGTACTTC. V gene TRBV14 combines with J gene TRBJ2-5; a possible D gene is TRBD2 (6 bases). This CDR3 is 16 amino acids long. Trimming stripped 3 bases from V and 3 bases from J, with 17 bases between. The germline CDR1 and CDR2 sequences are SGHDN and FVKESK.

This clonotype has only a few counts. J is TRBJ2-2 and V is TRBV30, with D possibly TRBD2 on 5 matching bases. The germline V gene encodes CDR1 GTSNPN and CDR2 SVGIG (reference sequence). With 3 bases removed from V and 5 bases from J, the gap between germline ends came to 19 bases. The CDR3 loop spans 16 amino acids. The chain's CDR3 is CAWREILLRGTGELFF. As DNA, the CDR3 is TGTGCCTGGAGAGAGATCTTACTTCGGGGTACCGGGGAGCTGTTTTTT.

CDR3 in amino acids: CASSLIAGELTDTQYF. CDR3 nucleotide sequence: TGTGCCAGCAGCTTAATAGCGGGGGAACTCACAGATACGCAGTATTTT. This chain uses TRBV7-2 with TRBJ2-3; 9 bases map to TRBD2. The CDR3 length is 16 residues. From germline, CDR1 is SGHTA and CDR2 FQGNSA. V lost 2 bases and J lost 2; bases outside the gene matches: 5.

This clonotype appeared many times. CDR3 DNA sequence: TGCGCCAGCAGCAGAGGACTAGCGGGGGCGCAGAGTGAGCAGTTCTTC. Its translation: CASSRGLAGAQSEQFF. The V call is TRBV4-3, the J call TRBJ2-1, with 13 bases aligning to TRBD2. Germline assignment: CDR1 LGHNA and CDR2 YSLEER. The trim removed 5 bases at V and 9 bases at J, leaving 10 bases unmatched. The CDR3 runs to 16 residues.

This clonotype was seen only a few times. V and J are TRBV7-9 and TRBJ1-2, with unresolved D. Germline assignment: CDR1 SEHNR and CDR2 FQNEAQ (reference sequence). The V end lost 4 bases, the J end lost 6 bases, and 18 bases lay between the germline ends. The CDR3 is 15 residues long. In nucleotides, the CDR3 is TGTGCCAGCAGCTCCGGAGGTGTGGTAGGAGATGGCTACACCTTC. It translates to CASSSGGVVGDGYTF.

This clonotype was observed at least ten times. The rearrangement uses TRBV5-1 and TRBJ2-3; 8 bases match TRBD1. Germline V lookup: CDR1 SGHRS, CDR2 YFSETQ. The length of the CDR3 is 15 residues. The junction had 8 bases not matched to a gene; V was cut back by 4 bases and J by 4 bases. As DNA, the CDR3 is TGCGCCAGCAGCCGGACAGGGATCGGCTCAGATACGCAGTATTTT. Translation: CASSRTGIGSDTQYF.

In this sample, this clonotype turned up a few times. The V gene is TRBV7-9, the J gene TRBJ1-2; 7 bases line up with TRBD1. Per the germline V gene, CDR1 is SEHNR and CDR2 is FQNEAQ (reference sequence). The CDR3 is 13 residues long. V was clipped by 5 bases and J by 8 bases; unmatched bases: 8. The CDR3 loop is CASSRGGQQGYTF. The CDR3 coding sequence is TGTGCCAGCAGCCGGGGGGGACAGCAGGGCTACACCTTC.

V usage is TRBV4-3 and J usage is TRBJ2-3; the D is unclear. The V gene's germline CDR1 is LGHNA and CDR2 YSLEER. Trimming took 0 bases from V and 2 from J, leaving 3 bases between them. This CDR3 comprises 13 residues. CDR3 region: CASSQDVTDTQYF. The DNA for the CDR3 is TGCGCCAGCAGCCAAGACGTCACAGATACGCAGTATTTT.

This clonotype was counted only a few times. The chain employs TRBV7-9 and TRBJ2-2; 7 nucleotides agree with TRBD1. Trimming at V came to 9 bases and at J to 4 bases, leaving 11 bases not matched to a gene. The germline CDR1 and CDR2 sequences are SEHNR and FQNEAQ (reference sequence). The length of the CDR3 is 15 residues. For the CDR3, the DNA is TGTGCCAGTACCAACCACAGGGGAACCACCGGGGAGCTGTTTTTT. It codes for CASTNHRGTTGELFF.

The CDR3, as DNA: TGTGCCAGCAGAACGGGGGGTACCGGGGAGCTGTTTTTT. Translation gives CASRTGGTGELFF. V gene TRBV7-9 combines with J gene TRBJ2-2; 7 nucleotides agree with TRBD2. The germline gives CDR1 SEHNR, CDR2 FQNEAQ (reference sequence). The ends lost 6 bases at V and 5 bases at J; junction bases unmatched: 3. There are 13 residues in the CDR3.

About this clonotype itself: One end of the junction does not line up with germline, which may come from a read error. The chain has TRBV5-1 and TRBJ1-2; D remains unclear. This CDR3 contains 14 residues. CDR1 and CDR2 from the germline V gene are SGHRS and YFSETQ. As DNA, the CDR3 is TGCGCCAGCAGATTGGACCCGTGGGACTATGGCTACACCTTC. Protein product: CASRLDPWDYGYTF. The full variable domain, its missing parts supplied by reference TRBV5-1 and TRBJ1-2, is KAGVTQTPRYLIKTRGQQVTLSCSPISGHRSVSWYQQTPGQGLQFLFEYFSETQRNKGNFPGRFSGRQFSNSRSEMNVSTLELGDSALYLCASRLDPWDYGYTFGSGTRLTVV.

The chain links TRBV4-1 to TRBJ2-2; D gene ambiguous. The germline CDR1 and CDR2 sequences are MGHRA and YSYEKL. The CDR3 covers 13 residues. V was shortened by 0 bases and J by 7 bases, with 6 bases between the two germline ends. CDR3 nucleotide sequence: TGCGCCAGCAGCCAAGAGGGGTACGGGGAGCTGTTTTTT. Amino acid sequence: CASSQEGYGELFF.

This chain links TRBV6-5 with TRBJ1-1, with unresolved D. Trimming took 4 bases from V and 8 from J, leaving 17 bases between them. Germline loops: CDR1 MNHEY, CDR2 SVGAGI. The length of the CDR3 is 14 residues. As DNA, the CDR3 is TGTGCCAGCAGTTTTGGACTCAGAAAAGGGGAAGCTTTCTTT. Protein: CASSFGLRKGEAFF.

The rearrangement links TRBV29-1 to TRBJ2-1; unclear D gene. The CDR3 sequence is 13 residues long. Trimming removed 3 bases at V and 1 base at J, with 7 bases between. CDR1 is SQVTM and CDR2 is ANQGSEA in the germline V gene. The CDR3 protein is CSVEGVSYNEQFF. Written as DNA, the CDR3 is TGCAGCGTTGAGGGTGTTTCCTACAATGAGCAGTTCTTC.

The V and J genes are TRBV5-1 and TRBJ1-1; no firm D call. Trimming stripped 0 bases from V and 6 bases from J, with 9 bases between. The CDR3 is 13 residues long. The germline gives CDR1 SGHRS, CDR2 YFSETQ. The DNA for the CDR3 is TGCGCCAGCAGCTTGGGCCAGGCACCTGAAGCTTTCTTT. This sequence encodes CASSLGQAPEAFF.

This clonotype came up a few times. The rearrangement links TRBV9 to TRBJ2-3; 9 bases are shared with TRBD2. The CDR3 has 17 residues. V lost 3 bases and J lost 0; bases outside the gene matches: 8. From germline, CDR1 is SGDLS and CDR2 YYNGEE. In DNA form, the CDR3 reads TGTGCCAGCAGCGGTTTGACTAGCGGTGCTAGCACAGATACGCAGTATTTT. Translating it yields CASSGLTSGASTDTQYF.

This clonotype was found many times. J is TRBJ2-5 and V is TRBV6-5; either TRBD1 or TRBD2 may fit D (5 bases each). V was shortened by 4 bases and J by 5 bases, with 20 bases between the two germline ends. The CDR3 covers 16 residues. The germline V gene has CDR1 MNHEY and CDR2 SVGAGI. The CDR3 nucleotides read TGTGCCAGCAGTTCCAACACCGGGACGTCTGGGGAGACCCAGTACTTC. This encodes CASSSNTGTSGETQYF.

This clonotype has ten or more counts. The CDR3 spells CSASLNRGYSNQPQHF. Written as DNA, the CDR3 is TGCAGTGCTTCTTTAAACAGGGGATATAGCAATCAGCCCCAGCATTTT. This chain uses TRBV20-1 with TRBJ1-5; 7 bases agree with TRBD1. V was pared by 5 bases and J by 0 bases, with 10 bases of the junction left unmatched. Germline V gene lookup returns CDR1 DFQATT and CDR2 SNEGSKA (reference sequence). This CDR3 comprises 16 residues.

In its sample, this clonotype was seen many times. The chain employs TRBV18 and TRBJ2-2, with a possible D match to TRBD1 (6 bases). Trimming shortened V by 3 bases and J by 1 base, and 9 bases separated the two germline ends. Germline assignment: CDR1 KGHSH and CDR2 LQKENI. The CDR3 length is 15 residues. CDR3 region: CASSPSGQNTGELFF. DNA of the CDR3: TGTGCCAGCTCACCCTCGGGACAGAACACCGGGGAGCTGTTTTTT.

This clonotype was seen ten or more times. The rearrangement links TRBV7-6 to TRBJ2-2; 9 bases line up with TRBD1. Germline V CDR1 and CDR2: SGHVS, FNYEAQ. J lost 2 bases, V lost 8 bases, and 3 bases had no gene match. The CDR3 totals 14 residues. The CDR3: CASGQGTNTGELFF. The CDR3, as DNA: TGTGCCAGCGGACAGGGGACTAACACCGGGGAGCTGTTTTTT.

The sample holds a few counts of this clonotype. The J gene is TRBJ1-3, the V gene TRBV20-1; D gene uncertain. V was trimmed by 1 base and J by 0 bases, leaving 7 bases between them. The germline CDR1 and CDR2 sequences are DFQATT and SNEGSKA (reference sequence). The CDR3 is made up of 14 amino acids. The CDR3 DNA reads TGCAGTGCTAGAGCTGAGTACTCTGGAAACACCATATATTTT. This translates into CSARAEYSGNTIYF.

The chain joins TRBV20-1 to TRBJ2-2; 7 bases fit TRBD1. The CDR3 consists of 16 residues. CDR1 and CDR2 from the germline V gene are DFQATT and SNEGSKA (reference sequence). Trimming took 0 bases from V and 4 from J; bases not matched to a gene: 8. DNA for the CDR3: TGCAGTGCTAGAGATCGCCGCAGGGGGAGCACCGGGGAGCTGTTTTTT. Translated: CSARDRRRGSTGELFF.

A few counts support this clonotype. The rearrangement joins TRBV3-1 to TRBJ2-5; D not resolved. This CDR3 is 13 amino acids long. Germline V gives CDR1 LGHDT, CDR2 YNNKEL (reference sequence). Deletions cut 3 bases from V and 0 bases from J, with 5 bases between. CDR3 sequence (DNA): TGTGCCAGCAGCCAGTCGAACCAAGAGACCCAGTACTTC. This translates into CASSQSNQETQYF.

At least ten counts were recorded for this clonotype. The V and J genes are TRBV4-1 and TRBJ2-7; 10 nucleotides align to TRBD2. This CDR3 is 13 amino acids long. The junction had 7 bases not matched to a gene; V was cut back by 4 bases and J by 10 bases. Germline V gives CDR1 MGHRA, CDR2 YSYEKL. The chain's CDR3 is CASSLGTSDFQYF. CDR3 nucleotide sequence: TGCGCCAGCAGCCTGGGGACTAGCGACTTCCAGTACTTC.

This clonotype was seen at least ten times. J is TRBJ1-1 and V is TRBV20-1; TRBD1 agrees at 11 bases. With V trimmed by 3 bases and J by 3 bases, 3 bases remained unmatched. The V gene's germline CDR1 is DFQATT and CDR2 SNEGSKA (reference sequence). The CDR3 is made up of 14 amino acids. The CDR3 here is CSARGTGGDTEAFF. The CDR3 DNA reads as TGCAGTGCTAGGGGGACAGGGGGGGACACTGAAGCTTTCTTT.

The V gene is TRBV5-4, the J gene TRBJ1-4, with D tentatively TRBD1 (5 bases). The V end lost 4 bases, the J end lost 5 bases, and 9 bases lay between the germline ends. Germline V gene sequence: CDR1 SGHNT, CDR2 YYREEE (reference sequence). The CDR3 has 13 residues. The chain's CDR3 is CASSRDFNEKLFF. The CDR3 nucleotides read TGTGCCAGCAGCAGGGACTTCAATGAAAAACTGTTTTTT.

About this clonotype: A clone one base away is much larger, so this may be a read error. The rearrangement uses TRBV5-6 and TRBJ2-5; D unresolved. Germline V gives CDR1 SGHDT, CDR2 YYEEEE. V shed 3 bases and J shed 5 bases, with 11 bases lying between them. This CDR3 comprises 13 residues. CDR3 sequence reads: CASSSTYPETQYF. As DNA, the CDR3 is TGTGCCAGCAGCTCCACATATCCGGAGACCCAGTACTTC.